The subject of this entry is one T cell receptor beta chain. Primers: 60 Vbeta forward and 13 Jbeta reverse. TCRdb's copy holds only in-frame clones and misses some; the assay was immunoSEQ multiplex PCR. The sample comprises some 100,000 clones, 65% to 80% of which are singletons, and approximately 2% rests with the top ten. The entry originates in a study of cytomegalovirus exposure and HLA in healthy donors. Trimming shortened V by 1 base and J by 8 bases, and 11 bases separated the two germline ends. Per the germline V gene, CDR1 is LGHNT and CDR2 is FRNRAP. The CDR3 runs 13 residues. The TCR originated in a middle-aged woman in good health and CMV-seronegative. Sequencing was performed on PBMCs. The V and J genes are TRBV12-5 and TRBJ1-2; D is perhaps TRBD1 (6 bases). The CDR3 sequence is CASGLDRVWGYTF. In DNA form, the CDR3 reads TGTGCTAGTGGTTTGGACAGGGTTTGGGGCTACACCTTC.